The source of this T cell receptor (beta chain) is a study of response to subunit inactivated influenza vaccine. TCRdb fed the RT-PCR reads into MiXCR, producing one record per CDR3 protein. The sample consists of 500,000 to 600,000 distinct CDR3 sequences, 12% of them appearing once. Per the germline V gene, CDR1 is SNHLY and CDR2 is FYNNEI. Between the trimmed V and J ends, which lost 3 bases and 4 bases, there was a span of 13 bases. This CDR3 has 14 residues. This TCR derives from a man aged 50 to 59 who received an inactivated influenza vaccine. V and J are TRBV2 and TRBJ2-7; unclear D gene. The specimen comprised PBMCs from blood, sampled on the day of vaccination. Here the CDR3 DNA reads TGTGCCAGCAGTGAGGGTAGTGTGGGATACGAGCAGTACTTC. Translation gives CASSEGSVGYEQYF.